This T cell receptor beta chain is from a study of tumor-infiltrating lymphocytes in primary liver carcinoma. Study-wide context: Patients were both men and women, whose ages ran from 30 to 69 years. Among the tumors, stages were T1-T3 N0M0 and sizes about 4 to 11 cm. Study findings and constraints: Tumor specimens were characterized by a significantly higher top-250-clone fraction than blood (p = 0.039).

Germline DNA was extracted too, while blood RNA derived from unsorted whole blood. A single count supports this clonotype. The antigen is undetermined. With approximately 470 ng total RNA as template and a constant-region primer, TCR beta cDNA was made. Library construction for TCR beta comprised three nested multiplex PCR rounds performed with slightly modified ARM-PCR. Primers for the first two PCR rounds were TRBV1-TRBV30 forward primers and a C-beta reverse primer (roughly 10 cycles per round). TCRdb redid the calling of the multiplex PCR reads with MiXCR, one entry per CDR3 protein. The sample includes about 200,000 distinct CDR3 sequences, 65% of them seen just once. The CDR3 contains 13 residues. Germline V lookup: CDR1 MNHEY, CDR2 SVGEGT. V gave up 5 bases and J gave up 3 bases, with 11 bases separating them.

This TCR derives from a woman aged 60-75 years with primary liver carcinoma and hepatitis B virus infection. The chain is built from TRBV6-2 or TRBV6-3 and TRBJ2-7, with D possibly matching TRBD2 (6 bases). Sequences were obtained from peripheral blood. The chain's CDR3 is CASSENGSYEQYF. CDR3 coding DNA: TGTGCCAGCAGTGAAAACGGGAGCTACGAGCAGTACTTC.